These T cell receptor beta chains were read from a single sample in a study of cytomegalovirus exposure and HLA in healthy donors. Here immunoSEQ multiplex PCR was the method, and the copy in TCRdb shows in-frame clones only, minus some. The sample holds 80,000 to 95,000 clones, roughly 79% seen once. The sequencing sample was made of PBMCs. Source of these receptors: a female donor in good health and CMV-seronegative. The conserved cysteine and the conserved F or W are not part of the CDR3 here.

V gene,J gene,CDR3 protein
TRBV10-1,TRBJ2-7,ASSQAPRLAGLYEQY
TRBV5-8,TRBJ1-3,ASSLGDSPGNTIY
TRBV19,TRBJ1-1,ASSLLQGAPNTEAF
TRBV19,TRBJ1-5,ASSRDNYQPQH
TRBV5-1,TRBJ2-7,ASSPLTQYEQY
TRBV7-9,TRBJ1-2,ASSLGAGTNYGYT
TRBV7-2,TRBJ1-1,ASSRVRGGGTEAF
TRBV5-6,TRBJ1-1,ASSSRFPGRDTEAF
TRBV30,TRBJ2-2,ASQGAFQNTGELF
TRBV7-9,TRBJ2-7,ASSPLGAYEQY
TRBV6-4,TRBJ2-3,ASSPTSGESTDTQY
TRBV6-5,TRBJ1-5,ASSWATGTQH
TRBV28,TRBJ2-2,ASKKALGGTGELF
TRBV6-1,TRBJ2-5,ASTGRLAAQETQY
TRBV7-7,TRBJ2-2,ASSLQGAHTGELF
TRBV5-5,TRBJ2-5,ASSFPGGAGETQY
TRBV6-1,TRBJ2-5,ASRTGPETQY
TRBV6-5,TRBJ2-7,ASSPGDVTYEQY
TRBV25-1,TRBJ2-7,ASRPPSGTIFGEQY
TRBV7-9,TRBJ1-1,ASSLGEWVNTEAF
TRBV9,TRBJ2-2,ASSNRGDGNTGELF
TRBV29-1,TRBJ1-2,SVEEAFAQRGGYT
TRBV12-5,TRBJ2-1,ASGLGQGLTNEQF
TRBV7-9,TRBJ1-1,ASSTPGGAEAF
TRBV28,TRBJ1-1,ASRFRVEGEAF
TRBV28,TRBJ1-1,ASRSQDRENTEAF
TRBV5-3,TRBJ2-3,ARSETSGTDTQY
TRBV5-6,TRBJ1-6,ASSLGTGSSSPLH
TRBV27,TRBJ1-1,ASSWGRDTNTEAF
TRBV11-3,TRBJ2-1,ASSLGYARESYNEQF
TRBV6-5,TRBJ1-1,ASSYNPRRGDTEAF
TRBV6-1,TRBJ2-2,ASSIQGNTGELF
TRBV6-5,TRBJ2-5,ASRGDRGRETQY
TRBV6-5,TRBJ1-1,ASSYSPDFEAF
TRBV7-6,TRBJ1-2,ASSPGRGYGYT
TRBV5-1,TRBJ2-1,ASSPGLANNEQF
TRBV29-1,TRBJ2-7,SVELAREDSYEQY
TRBV2,TRBJ1-5,ASSERRGGNQPQH
TRBV5-6,TRBJ2-3,ASTRGIGTDTQY
TRBV5-1,TRBJ1-5,ASSLEGGSQPQH
TRBV5-4,TRBJ1-2,ASSDAGNTYGYT